The clone carrying this T cell receptor (beta chain) showed up many times. Arm-PCR of CDR3 regions with iRepertoire HTBI primers generated TCR beta libraries. One entry per CDR3 protein results from TCRdb running MiXCR on the multiplex PCR reads. The data show about 560,000 distinct CDR3 sequences, about 16% seen once. The source of the sample is a study of regulatory T cells in long-lasting Graves disease. The ends lost 8 bases at V and 9 bases at J; junction bases unmatched: 8. In germline, CDR1 is SNHLY, CDR2 FYNNEI. CDR3 size: 14 residues. The time point: newly diagnosed GD, antithyroid drugs for less than 3 months. After RNA was extracted from PBMCs, the TCR library was made from it. These data were likewise used in another study, on T cells in Graves' hyperthyroidism and ophthalmopathy. From that report: Thyroid ultrasound and orbital computed tomography, with clinical symptoms and serum thyroxine and TRAb, informed diagnoses.

The rearrangement joins TRBV2 to TRBJ1-6, with 9 positions matching TRBD1. The sample was peripheral blood mononuclear cells (PBMCs), taken at new diagnosis, from a patient treated with antithyroid drugs. The clonotype was recovered from a man aged 18-30 years with Graves disease. CDR3: CASRDRVILSPLHF. The CDR3 DNA sequence: TGTGCCAGCCGGGACAGGGTCATTCTTTCACCCCTCCACTTT.